A single sample gave rise to the 21 T cell receptor beta chains below, sequenced in a study of STAT3 mutations in large granular lymphocyte leukemia. Their recognized antigens are unknown. The table came from immunoSEQ multiplex PCR; TCRdb's copy has only in-frame clones and leaves some out. Seen here are some 30,000 clones, about 86% observed once, and the top ten hold 12%. Broader study findings: Every T-cell large granular lymphocyte leukemia patient had at least one immunodominant TCR beta clonotype.

Source material: peripheral blood mononuclear cells. The receptors were gathered from a man aged 60 to 69 with T-cell large granular lymphocyte leukemia. Some clones in this sample may be carry-over from other donors' samples.

V gene TRBV6-6 combines with J gene TRBJ2-7; 10 bases fit TRBD1. Looked up from germline, CDR1 is MNHNY and CDR2 is SVGAGI (reference sequence). The CDR3 spans 13 residues. J gave up 2 bases and V 7 bases, and 2 bases lay outside the gene matches. CDR3 sequence reads: CASMGQGTYEQYF. The CDR3 region has the DNA TGTGCCAGCATGGGACAGGGGACCTACGAGCAGTACTTC.

The chain combines TRBV11-2 with TRBJ1-1, with 7 positions matching TRBD1. The CDR3 covers 14 residues. V lost 3 bases, J lost 3 bases, and 4 bases stayed unmatched. Per germline, CDR1 SGHAT and CDR2 FQNNGV. CDR3 nucleotide sequence: TGTGCCAGCAGCTTTAGGGGGCGGTACACTGAAGCTTTCTTT. Translated: CASSFRGRYTEAFF.

The V and J genes are TRBV12-5 and TRBJ1-5, with D possibly matching TRBD1 (5 bases). CDR3 length equals 17 residues. Trimming cost V 2 bases and J 5 bases, with 19 bases left between them. Germline lookup yields CDR1 LGHNT and CDR2 FRNRAP. CDR3 in DNA: TGTGCTAGTGGTTTGCGGGCCAAAGGGGAGGGATATCAGCCCCAGCATTTT. Protein product: CASGLRAKGEGYQPQHF.

Turning to this clone: Other nucleotide sequences in the sample specify the same CDR3. This rearrangement joins TRBV6-1 to TRBJ1-5; D may be TRBD1 (5 bases). The ends were cut back, 3 bases at V and 4 bases at J, with 10 bases in the middle. The germline CDR1 and CDR2 sequences are MNHNS and SASEGT. This CDR3 contains 14 residues. The CDR3 sequence: CASSEGGGNQPQHF. The CDR3, as DNA: TGTGCCAGCAGTGAGGGCGGGGGAAATCAGCCCCAGCATTTT.

The rearrangement links TRBV7-8 to TRBJ1-2; D perhaps matches TRBD1 (6 bases). Trimming took 10 bases from V and 3 from J, leaving 18 bases between them. CDR3 size: 14 residues. Germline assignment: CDR1 SGHVS and CDR2 FQNEAQ. This CDR3 is CATGWGAVDYGYTF. The CDR3 DNA reads as TGTGCCACCGGGTGGGGGGCAGTCGACTATGGCTACACCTTC.

The chain couples TRBV6-6 to TRBJ2-4, with 11 positions matching TRBD1. This CDR3 region has 13 residues. V was clipped by 2 bases and J by 16 bases; unmatched bases: 7. Germline-derived CDR1 and CDR2 are MNHNY and SVGAGI (reference sequence). The CDR3 loop reads CASSYPRTGGSYF. Here the CDR3 DNA reads TGTGCCAGCAGTTACCCTCGGACAGGGGGCTCCTACTTC.

The chain recombines TRBV10-3 with TRBJ2-3, with D perhaps matching TRBD2 (6 bases). The CDR3 has 17 amino acids. Germline CDR1 ENHRY, CDR2 SYGVKD. The V end lost 4 bases, the J end lost 2 bases, and 19 bases lay between the germline ends. CDR3 loop: CAISGNSGGPLTDTQYF. The CDR3 DNA follows: TGTGCCATCAGTGGAAATAGCGGAGGGCCGCTCACAGATACGCAGTATTTT.

The CDR3 spells CSVQPGTGGYEQYF. CDR3 bases: TGCAGCGTCCAACCCGGGACAGGGGGCTACGAGCAGTACTTC. The chain employs TRBV29-1 and TRBJ2-7; 11 bases line up with TRBD1. V lost 6 bases to trimming and J lost 3 bases; unmatched junction nucleotides: 7. The CDR3 loop spans 14 amino acids. CDR1 and CDR2 (germline): SQVTM, ANQGSEA.

This chain connects TRBV5-1 to TRBJ2-5, with 10 bases that match TRBD2. Looked up from germline, CDR1 is SGHRS and CDR2 is YFSETQ. V lost 3 bases, J lost 4 bases, and 9 bases stayed unmatched. The CDR3 is 16 amino acids. CDR3 residues: CASSSGTSVWGETQYF. DNA of the CDR3: TGCGCCAGCAGCTCCGGGACTAGCGTCTGGGGAGAGACCCAGTACTTC.

The V call is TRBV30, the J call TRBJ2-1; either TRBD1 or TRBD2 may fit D (6 bases each). Germline V CDR1 and CDR2: GTSNPN, SVGIG (reference sequence). The CDR3 runs to 16 residues. Trimming left V 3 bases short and J 7 bases short, with 22 bases between. DNA for the CDR3: TGTGCCTGGAGATCCAGGGGAGGTGGGCATTCAAATGAGCAGTTCTTC. This sequence encodes CAWRSRGGGHSNEQFF.

The rearrangement joins TRBV29-1 to TRBJ1-1; possible D gene TRBD1, 6 bases. CDR3 length equals 13 residues. V was shortened by 0 bases and J by 11 bases, with 16 bases between the two germline ends. Germline V lookup: CDR1 SQVTM, CDR2 ANQGSEA. CDR3 sequence reads: CSVEDIAGDAAFF. CDR3 DNA: TGCAGCGTTGAAGATATAGCAGGGGACGCGGCTTTCTTT.

This clone was observed once. The J gene is TRBJ2-3, the V gene TRBV30, with D tentatively TRBD1 or TRBD2 (5 bases each). The germline V and J ends were trimmed by 0 bases and 4 bases, with 11 bases remaining between them. Germline V gene lookup returns CDR1 GTSNPN and CDR2 SVGIG (reference sequence). The CDR3 extends over 14 amino acids. CDR3: CAWSVSRGADTQYF. The CDR3 DNA is TGTGCCTGGAGTGTATCCCGGGGCGCAGATACGCAGTATTTT. The full variable domain, with the rest looked up from reference TRBV30 and TRBJ2-3, is SQTIHQWPATLVQPVGSPLSLECTVEGTSNPNLYWYRQAAGRGLQLLFYSVGIGQISSEVPQNLSASRPQDRQFILSSKKLLLSDSGFYLCAWSVSRGADTQYFGPGTRLTVL.

This clone was found once. The chain links TRBV5-1 to TRBJ2-5, with 8 nucleotides matching TRBD2. The CDR3 runs 14 residues. The germline V gene encodes CDR1 SGHRS and CDR2 YFSETQ. The junction had 8 bases not matched to a gene; V was cut back by 5 bases and J by 5 bases. The CDR3 DNA reads TGCGCCAGCAGTCCGAGCGGGAGTGGGGAGACCCAGTACTTC. This codes for CASSPSGSGETQYF.

The chain links TRBV7-9 to TRBJ2-1; D might be TRBD2 (6 bases). CDR1 and CDR2 from the germline V gene are SEHNR and FQNEAQ (reference sequence). CDR3 length: 15 residues. Trimming stripped 4 bases from V and 7 bases from J, with 17 bases between. CDR3: CASSSFRGRLNEQFF. The CDR3 DNA reads as TGTGCCAGCAGCTCCTTTCGAGGGAGGTTGAATGAGCAGTTCTTC.

The rearrangement joins TRBV5-1 to TRBJ2-5; the D gene is possibly TRBD1 (5 bases). CDR1 SGHRS and CDR2 YFSETQ come from the germline V gene. V lost 6 bases and J 2 bases, leaving 17 bases between the germline ends. This CDR3 is 15 amino acids long. The CDR3 DNA reads TGCGCCAGCACCCCCTCCCCCGGACAACAAGAGACCCAGTACTTC. It specifies CASTPSPGQQETQYF.

The chain is built from TRBV5-5 and TRBJ1-1; D unclear. The CDR3 is made up of 13 amino acids. Per germline, CDR1 SGHKS and CDR2 YYEKEE (reference sequence). The V end lost 2 bases, the J end lost 8 bases, and 13 bases lay between the germline ends. CDR3 region: CASSFGLTSEAFF. The DNA for the CDR3 is TGTGCCAGCAGCTTTGGCCTGACCTCAGAAGCTTTCTTT.

The chain recombines TRBV28 with TRBJ2-5, with D perhaps matching TRBD1 or TRBD2 (5 bases each). There are 13 residues in the CDR3. From germline, CDR1 is MDHEN and CDR2 SYDVKM. Trimming cost V 5 bases and J 5 bases, with 12 bases left between them. CDR3 protein: CASSPRGGETQYF. The CDR3 DNA follows: TGTGCCAGCAGTCCACGGGGCGGGGAGACCCAGTACTTC.

The chain couples TRBV5-1 to TRBJ2-5, with TRBD2 as a possible D gene (6 bases). V lost 7 bases and J lost 5, with 18 bases in between. The V gene's germline CDR1 is SGHRS and CDR2 YFSETQ. This CDR3 contains 14 residues. DNA for the CDR3: TGCGCCAGCGGGGAAGGGCGGGGCGGCGAGACCCAGTACTTC. It is translated as CASGEGRGGETQYF.

The J gene is TRBJ2-1, the V gene TRBV18; 10 bases are a match to TRBD2. V shed 4 bases and J 7 bases; nucleotides not matched to a gene: 13. Germline V gene sequence: CDR1 KGHSH, CDR2 LQKENI. This CDR3 region has 17 residues. The CDR3 loop reads CASSLLSGRASWNEQFF. CDR3 bases: TGTGCCAGCTCACTACTGAGCGGGAGGGCCTCCTGGAATGAGCAGTTCTTC.

V usage is TRBV28 and J usage is TRBJ2-5; D perhaps matches TRBD2 (6 bases). V was trimmed by 7 bases and J by 6 bases, leaving 21 bases between them. The germline V gene has CDR1 MDHEN and CDR2 SYDVKM. This CDR3 has 15 residues. CDR3 coding DNA: TGTGCCAGCACTCCTGGGGGGAATTGGGGGAAGACCCAGTACTTC. This translates into CASTPGGNWGKTQYF.

This clone has more than one count but fewer than ten. The V gene is TRBV2, the J gene TRBJ1-4; a weak D match, TRBD1 (6 bases). The V end was cut by 5 bases, the J end by 4 bases, with 11 bases between. The V gene's germline CDR1 is SNHLY and CDR2 FYNNEI. This CDR3 comprises 14 residues. The CDR3 DNA sequence: TGTGCCAGCAGTAAGGGGGGCTATAATGAAAAACTGTTTTTT. Translation: CASSKGGYNEKLFF.